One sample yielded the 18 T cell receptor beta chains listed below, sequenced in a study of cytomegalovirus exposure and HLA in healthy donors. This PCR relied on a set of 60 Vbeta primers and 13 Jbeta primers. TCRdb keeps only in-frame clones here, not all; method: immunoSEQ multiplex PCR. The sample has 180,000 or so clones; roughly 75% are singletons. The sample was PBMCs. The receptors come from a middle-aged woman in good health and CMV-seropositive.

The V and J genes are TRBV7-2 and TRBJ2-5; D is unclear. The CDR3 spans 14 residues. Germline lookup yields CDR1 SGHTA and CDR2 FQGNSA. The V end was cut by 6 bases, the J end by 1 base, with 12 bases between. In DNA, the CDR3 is TGTGCCAGCAGTCAAGTATACAGCCAAGAGACCCAGTACTTC. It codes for CASSQVYSQETQYF.

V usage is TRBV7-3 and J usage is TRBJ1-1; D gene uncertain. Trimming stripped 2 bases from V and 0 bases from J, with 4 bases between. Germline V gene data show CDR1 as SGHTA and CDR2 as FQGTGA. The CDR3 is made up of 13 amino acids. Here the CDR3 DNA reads TGTGCCAGCAGCTTATCGTTGAACACTGAAGCTTTCTTT. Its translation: CASSLSLNTEAFF.

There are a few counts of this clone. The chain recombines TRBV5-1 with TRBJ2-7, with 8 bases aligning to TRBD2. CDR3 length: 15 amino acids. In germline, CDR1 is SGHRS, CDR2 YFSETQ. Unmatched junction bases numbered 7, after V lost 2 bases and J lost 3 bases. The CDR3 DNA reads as TGCGCCAGCAGCTTCCAGACTAGCGAAGACTACGAGCAGTACTTC. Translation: CASSFQTSEDYEQYF.

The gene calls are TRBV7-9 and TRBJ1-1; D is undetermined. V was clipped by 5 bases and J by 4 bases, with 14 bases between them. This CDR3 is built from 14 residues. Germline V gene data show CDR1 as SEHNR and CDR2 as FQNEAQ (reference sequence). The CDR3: CASSHSTKVTEAFF. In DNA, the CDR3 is TGTGCCAGCAGCCACTCGACAAAGGTCACTGAAGCTTTCTTT.

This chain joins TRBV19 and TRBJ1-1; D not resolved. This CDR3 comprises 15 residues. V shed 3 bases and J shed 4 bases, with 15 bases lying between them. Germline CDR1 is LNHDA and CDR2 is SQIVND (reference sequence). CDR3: CASSMVGIRSTEAFF. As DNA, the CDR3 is TGTGCCAGTAGTATGGTGGGTATTCGGAGCACTGAAGCTTTCTTT.

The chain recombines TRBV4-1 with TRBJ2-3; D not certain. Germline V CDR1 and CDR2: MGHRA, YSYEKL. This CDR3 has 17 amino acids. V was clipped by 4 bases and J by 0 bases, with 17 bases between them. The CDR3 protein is CASSLQITSFSTDTQYF. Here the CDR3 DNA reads TGCGCCAGCAGCCTACAAATAACAAGTTTTAGCACAGATACGCAGTATTTT.

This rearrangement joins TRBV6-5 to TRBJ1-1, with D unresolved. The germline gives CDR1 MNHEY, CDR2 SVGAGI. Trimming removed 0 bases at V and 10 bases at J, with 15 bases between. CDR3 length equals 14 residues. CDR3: CASSYSEGIVSAFF. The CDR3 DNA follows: TGTGCCAGCAGTTACTCAGAGGGAATAGTATCAGCTTTCTTT.

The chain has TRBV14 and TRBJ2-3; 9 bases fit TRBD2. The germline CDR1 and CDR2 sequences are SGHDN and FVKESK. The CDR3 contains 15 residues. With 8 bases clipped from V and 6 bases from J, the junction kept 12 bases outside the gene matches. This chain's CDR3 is CASRPAGGSADTQYF. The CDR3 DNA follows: TGTGCCAGCCGACCCGCGGGAGGGTCGGCTGATACGCAGTATTTT.

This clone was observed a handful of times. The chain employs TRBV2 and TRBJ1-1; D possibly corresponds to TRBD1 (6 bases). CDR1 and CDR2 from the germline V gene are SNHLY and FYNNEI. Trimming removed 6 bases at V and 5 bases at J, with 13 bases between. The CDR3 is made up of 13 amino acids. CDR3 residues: CASSAHRATEAFF. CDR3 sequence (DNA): TGTGCCAGCAGCGCTCACAGGGCTACTGAAGCTTTCTTT.

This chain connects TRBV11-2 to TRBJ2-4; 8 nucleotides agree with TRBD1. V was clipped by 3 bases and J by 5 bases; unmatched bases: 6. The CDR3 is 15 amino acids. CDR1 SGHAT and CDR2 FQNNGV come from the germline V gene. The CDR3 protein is CASSFGDRRENIQYF. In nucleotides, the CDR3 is TGTGCCAGCAGCTTCGGGGACAGGAGGGAAAACATTCAGTACTTC.

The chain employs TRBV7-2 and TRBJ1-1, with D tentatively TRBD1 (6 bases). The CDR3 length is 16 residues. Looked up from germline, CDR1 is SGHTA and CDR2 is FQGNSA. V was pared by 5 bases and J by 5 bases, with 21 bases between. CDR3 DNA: TGTGCCAGCAGCCCCCGGGAGGGGGGGCCGGGGACTGAAGCTTTCTTT. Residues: CASSPREGGPGTEAFF.

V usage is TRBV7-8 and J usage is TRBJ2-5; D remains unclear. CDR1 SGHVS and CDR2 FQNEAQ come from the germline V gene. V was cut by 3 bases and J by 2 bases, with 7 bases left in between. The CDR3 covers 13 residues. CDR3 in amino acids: CASSFGLQETQYF. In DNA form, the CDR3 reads TGTGCCAGCAGCTTCGGGTTGCAAGAGACCCAGTACTTC.

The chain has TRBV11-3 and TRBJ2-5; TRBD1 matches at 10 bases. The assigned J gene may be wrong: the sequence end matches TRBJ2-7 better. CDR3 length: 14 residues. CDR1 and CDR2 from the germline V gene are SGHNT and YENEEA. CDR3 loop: CASSAQTGGGEQYF. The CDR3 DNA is TGTGCCAGCAGCGCTCAGACAGGGGGCGGCGAGCAGTACTTC.

Here the CDR3 DNA reads TGTGCCAGCCTGGGGGGGCCGAACACTGAAGCTTTCTTT. Its protein is CASLGGPNTEAFF. J is TRBJ1-1 and V is TRBV6-6; maybe TRBD1 (6 bases). Germline-derived CDR1 and CDR2 are MNHNY and SVGAGI (reference sequence). V gave up 8 bases and J gave up 1 base, with 11 bases separating them. The CDR3 extends over 13 amino acids.

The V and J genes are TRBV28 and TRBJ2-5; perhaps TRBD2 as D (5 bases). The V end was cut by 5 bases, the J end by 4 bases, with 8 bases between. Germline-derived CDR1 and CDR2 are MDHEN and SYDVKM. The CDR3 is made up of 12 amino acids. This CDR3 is CASSRGGETQYF. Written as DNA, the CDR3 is TGTGCCAGCAGTCGGGGTGGAGAGACCCAGTACTTC.

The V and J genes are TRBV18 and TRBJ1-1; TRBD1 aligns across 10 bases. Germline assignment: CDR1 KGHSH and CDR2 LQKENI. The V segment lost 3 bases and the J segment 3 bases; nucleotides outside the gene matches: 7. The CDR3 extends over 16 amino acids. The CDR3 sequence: CASSPRGTGAHTEAFF. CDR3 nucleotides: TGTGCCAGCTCACCGAGGGGGACAGGGGCGCACACTGAAGCTTTCTTT.

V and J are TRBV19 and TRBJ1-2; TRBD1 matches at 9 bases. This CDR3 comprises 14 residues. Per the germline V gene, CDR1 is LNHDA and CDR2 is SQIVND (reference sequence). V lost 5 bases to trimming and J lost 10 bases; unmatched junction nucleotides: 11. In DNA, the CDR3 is TGTGCCAGTAGTCTGATCGACAGGGGGAGAGACTACACCTTC. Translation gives CASSLIDRGRDYTF.

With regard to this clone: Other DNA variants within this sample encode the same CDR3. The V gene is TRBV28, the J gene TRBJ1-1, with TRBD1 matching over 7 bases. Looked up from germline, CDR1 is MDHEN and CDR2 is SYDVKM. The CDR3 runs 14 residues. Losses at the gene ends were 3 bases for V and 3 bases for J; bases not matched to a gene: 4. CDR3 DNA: TGTGCCAGCAGTTTGAGGCAGGGGGACACTGAAGCTTTCTTT. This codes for CASSLRQGDTEAFF. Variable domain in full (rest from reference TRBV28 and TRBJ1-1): DVKVTQSSRYLVKRTGEKVFLECVQDMDHENMFWYRQDPGLGLRLIYFSYDVKMKEKGDIPEGYSVSREKKERFSLILESASTNQTSMYLCASSLRQGDTEAFFGQGTRLTVV.